This is a list of T cell receptor beta chains from one sample in a study of T cell responses to AZD1222 COVID-19 vaccine. Produced via immunoSEQ multiplex PCR; TCRdb's table is partial and in-frame only. Among fewer than 150,000 clones listed, approximately 90% were seen once. The specimen comprised peripheral blood, sampled 28 days after the second AZD1222 dose. The receptors were sampled from an adult who received the AZD1222 COVID-19 vaccine. Each CDR3 is given with its conserved first and last residue. Each record gives: V gene, D gene, clone size, J gene, CDR3 DNA, CDR3 protein. The D gene is left open where the match is weak. Size is omitted from some rows. Given values are once, few, many or a class for expanded clones.

v_call: TRBV29-1
d_call: NA
clone_size: NA
j_call: TRBJ2-7
cdr3_nt: TGCAGCGTTGAGGCCGCGAACTACGAGCAGTACTTC
cdr3_aa: CSVEAANYEQYF

v_call: TRBV7-9
d_call: TRBD1
clone_size: NA
j_call: TRBJ1-1
cdr3_nt: TGTGCCAGCAGCCCACAGGGGGCTGTCACTGAAGCTTTCTTT
cdr3_aa: CASSPQGAVTEAFF

v_call: TRBV5-8
d_call: TRBD1
clone_size: NA
j_call: TRBJ2-5
cdr3_nt: TGTGCCAGCAGCTCCTGGGGACAGGGATGGGAAGAGACCCAGTACTTC
cdr3_aa: CASSSWGQGWEETQYF

v_call: TRBV11-2
d_call: NA
clone_size: once
j_call: TRBJ2-7
cdr3_nt: TGTGCCAGCAGCTTAGAGGTACTACGAGGGCAGTACTTC
cdr3_aa: CASSLEVLRGQYF

v_call: TRBV7-2
d_call: NA
clone_size: NA
j_call: TRBJ1-2
cdr3_nt: TGTGCCAGCAGCTTCCGGGACTCTCTTTCCGCGGACTATGGCTACACCTTC
cdr3_aa: CASSFRDSLSADYGYTF

v_call: TRBV7-2
d_call: NA
clone_size: NA
j_call: TRBJ2-3
cdr3_nt: TGTGCCAGCAGCCCCCCAGGGGCTAGCACAGATACGCAGTATTTT
cdr3_aa: CASSPPGASTDTQYF

v_call: TRBV6-5
d_call: TRBD1
clone_size: NA
j_call: TRBJ1-2
cdr3_nt: TGTGCCAGCAGCAAGACGACAGGGATCTATGGCTACACCTTC
cdr3_aa: CASSKTTGIYGYTF

v_call: TRBV12-3/TRBV12-4
d_call: NA
clone_size: NA
j_call: TRBJ1-2
cdr3_nt: TGTGCCAGCAGTTTCGGACAGTCAGGGGGCTACACCTTC
cdr3_aa: CASSFGQSGGYTF

v_call: TRBV10-1
d_call: NA
clone_size: NA
j_call: TRBJ1-6
cdr3_nt: TGCGCCAGCAGTGAGAGTGAGTGGTTTAAAGGGGTTAATTCACCCCTCCACTTT
cdr3_aa: CASSESEWFKGVNSPLHF

v_call: TRBV19
d_call: NA
clone_size: NA
j_call: TRBJ1-2
cdr3_nt: TGTGCCAGTAGTATAGCCCGGAGAAACTATGGCTACACCTTC
cdr3_aa: CASSIARRNYGYTF

v_call: TRBV7-9
d_call: TRBD2
clone_size: NA
j_call: TRBJ2-5
cdr3_nt: TGTGCCAGCAGCTTTGCGGGGGGGCGGGAGACCCAGTACTTC
cdr3_aa: CASSFAGGRETQYF

v_call: TRBV6-4
d_call: NA
clone_size: NA
j_call: TRBJ2-1
cdr3_nt: TGTGCCAGCAGTGATGGCTTGGACGGAAAGCAGTTCTTC
cdr3_aa: CASSDGLDGKQFF

v_call: TRBV5-1
d_call: NA
clone_size: NA
j_call: TRBJ1-2
cdr3_nt: TGCGCCAGCAGCCTATGGACAGAAAACTATGGCTACACCTTC
cdr3_aa: CASSLWTENYGYTF

v_call: TRBV14
d_call: NA
clone_size: NA
j_call: TRBJ2-1
cdr3_nt: TGTGCCAGCAGCCCCCTTTCCAGCTCCTACAATGAGCAGTTCTTC
cdr3_aa: CASSPLSSSYNEQFF

v_call: TRBV7-3
d_call: NA
clone_size: NA
j_call: TRBJ1-5
cdr3_nt: TGTGCCAGCAGCCCTCGCCACGATTGGCCCCAGCATTTT
cdr3_aa: CASSPRHDWPQHF

v_call: TRBV6-2/TRBV6-3
d_call: NA
clone_size: NA
j_call: TRBJ2-7
cdr3_nt: TGTGCCAGCAGCCGGTCCGCCGGGGGCTACGAGCAGTACTTC
cdr3_aa: CASSRSAGGYEQYF

v_call: TRBV19
d_call: TRBD2
clone_size: NA
j_call: TRBJ2-2
cdr3_nt: TGTGCCAGTAGTTTGAGGAGGACTAGCGGGGCCCCGGGGACCGGGGAGCTGTTTTTT
cdr3_aa: CASSLRRTSGAPGTGELFF

v_call: TRBV7-3
d_call: NA
clone_size: NA
j_call: TRBJ1-1
cdr3_nt: TGTGCCAGCAGCCAACCAGGGCGAGGTGAAGCTTTCTTT
cdr3_aa: CASSQPGRGEAFF

v_call: TRBV10-3
d_call: NA
clone_size: NA
j_call: TRBJ1-6
cdr3_nt: TGTGCCATCAGTGAAGCTGATTATAATTCACCCCTCCACTTT
cdr3_aa: CAISEADYNSPLHF

v_call: TRBV24-1
d_call: NA
clone_size: once
j_call: TRBJ2-1
cdr3_nt: TGTGCCAACCCGAGGGGTCCTTACAATGAGCAGTTCTTC
cdr3_aa: CANPRGPYNEQFF

v_call: TRBV30
d_call: TRBD1
clone_size: NA
j_call: TRBJ1-1
cdr3_nt: TGTGCCTGGAGCCACCTTGGGACAGTCCCCGACCTGGCTGAAGCTTTCTTT
cdr3_aa: CAWSHLGTVPDLAEAFF

v_call: TRBV19
d_call: NA
clone_size: once
j_call: TRBJ1-2
cdr3_nt: TGTGCCAGTAGTATACGGGACTTCATCAATGGCTACACCTTC
cdr3_aa: CASSIRDFINGYTF

v_call: TRBV7-3
d_call: NA
clone_size: NA
j_call: TRBJ2-1
cdr3_nt: TGTGCCAGCAGCTTAACCGGGAGCGGCAGCTCCTACAATGAGCAGTTCTTC
cdr3_aa: CASSLTGSGSSYNEQFF

v_call: TRBV10-3
d_call: NA
clone_size: NA
j_call: TRBJ1-3
cdr3_nt: TGTGCCATCAGTGAGTCCCCGCAGGGTTCAGGAAACACCATATATTTT
cdr3_aa: CAISESPQGSGNTIYF

v_call: TRBV11-3
d_call: NA
clone_size: NA
j_call: TRBJ1-1
cdr3_nt: TGTGCCAGCAGCTGGACAGAGAACACTGAAGCTTTCTTT
cdr3_aa: CASSWTENTEAFF

v_call: TRBV19
d_call: NA
clone_size: NA
j_call: TRBJ1-4
cdr3_nt: TGTGCCAGCAAAGCCGGGACAAAAGGAAAACTGTTTTTT
cdr3_aa: CASKAGTKGKLFF

v_call: TRBV2
d_call: TRBD2
clone_size: NA
j_call: TRBJ2-1
cdr3_nt: TGTGCCACCGAAGCGGCCTATAGCGGGTCGTACAATGAGCAGTTCTTC
cdr3_aa: CATEAAYSGSYNEQFF

v_call: TRBV11-1
d_call: TRBD2
clone_size: NA
j_call: TRBJ2-1
cdr3_nt: TGTGCCAGCACTTTTACCTCAGCGGGAGCCAGGTTCTTC
cdr3_aa: CASTFTSAGARFF

v_call: TRBV11-2
d_call: NA
clone_size: NA
j_call: TRBJ1-1
cdr3_nt: TGTGCCAGCAGCCCATTGGTGGGAATGAACACTGAAGCTTTCTTT
cdr3_aa: CASSPLVGMNTEAFF

v_call: TRBV7-9
d_call: NA
clone_size: NA
j_call: TRBJ1-1
cdr3_nt: TGTGCCAGCAGATCTACCGCCACACGGACACGGAACACTGAAGCTTTCTTT
cdr3_aa: CASRSTATRTRNTEAFF

v_call: TRBV4-3
d_call: TRBD2
clone_size: NA
j_call: TRBJ2-1
cdr3_nt: TGCGCCAGCAGCCAAGACCTAGCGGTCTCCTACAATGAGCAGTTCTTC
cdr3_aa: CASSQDLAVSYNEQFF

v_call: TRBV4-2
d_call: NA
clone_size: NA
j_call: TRBJ1-2
cdr3_nt: TGTGCCAGCAGCCAAGTTCTGGCCAACTATGGCTACACCTTC
cdr3_aa: CASSQVLANYGYTF

v_call: TRBV5-6
d_call: NA
clone_size: NA
j_call: TRBJ2-3
cdr3_nt: TGTGCCAGCAGCTTGTTGGGGCCCCAGGATACGCAGTATTTT
cdr3_aa: CASSLLGPQDTQYF

v_call: TRBV6-5
d_call: NA
clone_size: NA
j_call: TRBJ1-4
cdr3_nt: TGTGCCAGCAGGGCTACCTTAACAACTAATGAAAAACTGTTTTTT
cdr3_aa: CASRATLTTNEKLFF

v_call: TRBV7-2
d_call: NA
clone_size: NA
j_call: TRBJ1-4
cdr3_nt: TGTGCCAGCAGCCGGGGGCAGGGAAAACTGTTTTTT
cdr3_aa: CASSRGQGKLFF

v_call: TRBV10-3
d_call: TRBD2
clone_size: NA
j_call: TRBJ2-7
cdr3_nt: TGTGCCATCAGTGTAGTAACTAGCGGGTACTACGAGCAGTACTTC
cdr3_aa: CAISVVTSGYYEQYF

v_call: TRBV30
d_call: NA
clone_size: once
j_call: TRBJ1-3
cdr3_nt: TGTGCCTGGACGGGCAGGGCAATCGGAAACACCATATATTTT
cdr3_aa: CAWTGRAIGNTIYF

v_call: TRBV5-1
d_call: TRBD1
clone_size: NA
j_call: TRBJ2-7
cdr3_nt: TGCGCCAGCAGCTTCGGGACAGGTACCTACGAGCAGTACTTC
cdr3_aa: CASSFGTGTYEQYF

v_call: TRBV28
d_call: NA
clone_size: NA
j_call: TRBJ2-7
cdr3_nt: TGTGCCAGCAGTTCCCCGACAGTTCCCCGGCACGAGCAGTACTTC
cdr3_aa: CASSSPTVPRHEQYF

v_call: TRBV7-2
d_call: TRBD1
clone_size: NA
j_call: TRBJ2-1
cdr3_nt: TGTGCCAGCAGTACAGGGGCTTCCTACAATGAGCAGTTCTTC
cdr3_aa: CASSTGASYNEQFF

v_call: TRBV28
d_call: TRBD1
clone_size: NA
j_call: TRBJ2-5
cdr3_nt: TGTGCCAGCAGTTTACCGACAGGGAATCAAGAGACCCAGTACTTC
cdr3_aa: CASSLPTGNQETQYF

v_call: TRBV6-5
d_call: NA
clone_size: NA
j_call: TRBJ2-5
cdr3_nt: TGTGCCAGCAGTTATGGGGTCTCTACTGAGACCCAGTACTTC
cdr3_aa: CASSYGVSTETQYF

v_call: TRBV21-1
d_call: NA
clone_size: NA
j_call: TRBJ1-5
cdr3_nt: TGTGCCAGCAGCAAAGCGCCAGAAGGGATGATTCGACAGCCCCAGCATTTT
cdr3_aa: CASSKAPEGMIRQPQHF

v_call: TRBV6-2/TRBV6-3
d_call: NA
clone_size: NA
j_call: TRBJ1-5
cdr3_nt: TGTGCCAGCAGTTACCTTCGTGGTCAGCCCCAGCATTTT
cdr3_aa: CASSYLRGQPQHF

v_call: TRBV10-3
d_call: TRBD2
clone_size: NA
j_call: TRBJ2-1
cdr3_nt: TGTGCCATCAGTCTTGGACTAGCGGGGGGCTACAATGAGCAGTTCTTC
cdr3_aa: CAISLGLAGGYNEQFF

v_call: TRBV27
d_call: NA
clone_size: once
j_call: TRBJ2-3
cdr3_nt: TGTGCCAGCAGTACCCCACCCACAGATACGCAGTATTTT
cdr3_aa: CASSTPPTDTQYF

v_call: TRBV18
d_call: NA
clone_size: NA
j_call: TRBJ1-4
cdr3_nt: TGTGCCAGCTCAATACAGGGTCGACGTGAAAAACTGTTTTTT
cdr3_aa: CASSIQGRREKLFF